These T cell receptor beta chains were read from a single sample in a study of control samples from healthy donors and cancer patients. Here immunoSEQ multiplex PCR was the method, and the copy in TCRdb shows in-frame clones only, minus some. The profile shows roughly 100,000 clones, around 88% of them singletons. The sequenced sample consisted of blood. The receptors shown here come from a man under 40 in good health. The CDR3 runs from the conserved cysteine through the conserved F or W. D genes are given only for firm matches. The listing skips clone size in some rows; elsewhere it reads once, few, many or a size class.

D	size	J	V	CDR3	DNA
.	.	TRBJ1-5	TRBV28	CASSSPKLPQHF	TGTGCCAGCAGCTCCCCCAAATTGCCCCAGCATTTT
.	.	TRBJ2-3	TRBV6-7	CASSSVPDTQYF	TGTGCCAGCAGTAGCGTCCCAGATACGCAGTATTTT
TRBD1	few	TRBJ2-4	TRBV27	CASSRDRGRAKNIQYF	TGTGCCAGCAGCAGGGACAGGGGAAGAGCCAAAAACATTCAGTACTTC
TRBD2	.	TRBJ2-1	TRBV30	CASDRAGLAPGGEQFF	TGTGCCTCGGATAGGGCGGGACTAGCCCCGGGGGGTGAGCAGTTCTTC
TRBD2	.	TRBJ2-3	TRBV6-6	CASSYSAGVRDTQYF	TGTGCCAGCAGTTACTCAGCGGGAGTAAGGGATACGCAGTATTTT
TRBD1	.	TRBJ1-5	TRBV28	CASSSQGASQPQHF	TGTGCCAGCAGTTCCCAGGGGGCCAGCCAGCCCCAGCATTTT
TRBD1	.	TRBJ2-1	TRBV7-6	CASSLGSSGTGLGAYNEQFF	TGTGCCAGCAGCTTAGGTTCTTCCGGGACAGGTCTTGGGGCCTACAATGAGCAGTTCTTC
TRBD1	.	TRBJ1-3	TRBV30	CAQGVGNTIYF	TGTGCCCAGGGGGTTGGAAACACCATATATTTT
.	.	TRBJ1-6	TRBV21-1	CASSKRKISPLHF	TGTGCCAGCAGCAAACGAAAGATTTCACCCCTCCACTTT
TRBD1	.	TRBJ1-2	TRBV5-4	CASRTGELNYGYTF	TGTGCCAGCAGGACAGGGGAACTTAACTATGGCTACACCTTC
TRBD1	.	TRBJ1-2	TRBV29-1	CSVGAGGGYGYTF	TGCAGCGTTGGGGCAGGGGGAGGGTATGGCTACACCTTC
.	.	TRBJ1-2	TRBV30	CAWSAGPDYGYTF	TGTGCCTGGAGTGCAGGGCCGGACTATGGCTACACCTTC
.	.	TRBJ2-5	TRBV6-1	CASSEVAILGGVRETQYF	TGTGCCAGCAGTGAAGTCGCTATACTAGGCGGGGTCCGGGAGACCCAGTACTTC
TRBD1	.	TRBJ2-1	TRBV19	CASSIDQPTGTEQFF	TGTGCCAGTAGTATAGACCAACCGACAGGGACTGAGCAGTTCTTC
.	few	TRBJ1-2	TRBV30	CAWSVVGRVNYGYTF	TGTGCCTGGAGTGTGGTAGGGAGGGTCAACTATGGCTACACCTTC
TRBD1	.	TRBJ1-6	TRBV2	CASREGTGRNSPLHF	TGTGCCAGCAGAGAGGGGACAGGGAGAAATTCACCCCTCCACTTT
.	.	TRBJ2-3	TRBV11-3	CASSLAGVADTQYF	TGTGCCAGCAGCTTAGCGGGAGTTGCAGATACGCAGTATTTT
.	.	TRBJ1-1	TRBV7-5	CVRSFRGNTEAFF	TGTGTCAGAAGCTTCAGGGGTAACACTGAAGCTTTCTTT
.	.	TRBJ2-1	TRBV9	CASSVVFPGNEQFF	TGTGCCAGCAGCGTAGTCTTTCCGGGGAATGAGCAGTTCTTC
TRBD1	.	TRBJ2-7	TRBV5-4	CASSLAGTGGRYEQYF	TGTGCCAGCAGCTTGGCCGGGACAGGGGGCAGATACGAGCAGTACTTC
TRBD2	.	TRBJ2-2	TRBV24-1	CATSDFGLAEGELFF	TGTGCCACCAGTGATTTTGGACTAGCGGAAGGGGAGCTGTTTTTT
.	.	TRBJ1-5	TRBV11-2	CASSLSSPHQPQHF	TGTGCCAGCAGCTTATCGTCTCCGCATCAGCCCCAGCATTTT
TRBD1	few	TRBJ1-5	TRBV12-5	CASGLGDRVAQHF	TGTGCTAGTGGTTTGGGGGACAGGGTCGCCCAGCATTTT
.	.	TRBJ1-1	TRBV7-9	CASSFSDTEAFF	TGTGCCAGCAGCTTCTCAGACACTGAAGCTTTCTTT
TRBD2	once	TRBJ2-7	TRBV7-6	CASSLDPAGNEQYF	TGTGCCAGCAGCTTAGATCCAGCGGGAAACGAGCAGTACTTC
.	.	TRBJ1-2	TRBV5-1	CASSLEPFNYGYTF	TGCGCCAGCAGCTTGGAACCTTTTAACTATGGCTACACCTTC
TRBD2	.	TRBJ2-3	TRBV5-4	CASSTGLAGDSDTQYF	TGTGCCAGCAGCACGGGACTAGCGGGAGATTCAGATACGCAGTATTTT
.	.	TRBJ2-3	TRBV20-1	CSASSTDTQYF	TGCAGTGCTAGCAGCACAGATACGCAGTATTTT
TRBD1	few	TRBJ2-7	TRBV5-6	CASSSTGGSYEQYF	TGTGCCAGCAGCTCGACAGGGGGCTCCTACGAGCAGTACTTC
.	.	TRBJ2-5	TRBV7-8	CASSLGAYQETQYF	TGTGCCAGCAGCTTAGGGGCCTACCAAGAGACCCAGTACTTC
TRBD2	.	TRBJ2-3	TRBV19	CASSIMGTSGGGRNTQYF	TGTGCCAGTAGTATCATGGGGACTAGCGGGGGGGGTAGAAATACGCAGTATTTT
.	once	TRBJ1-2	TRBV2	CASLREPTYGYTF	TGTGCCAGCCTCAGGGAGCCTACCTATGGCTACACCTTC
TRBD1	.	TRBJ1-6	TRBV19	CASSTGTGRVASPLHF	TGTGCCAGTAGTACCGGGACAGGACGGGTGGCTTCACCCCTCCACTTT
TRBD2	.	TRBJ2-1	TRBV4-2	CASSQDPAAGAVNEQFF	TGTGCCAGCAGCCAAGATCCTGCAGCGGGAGCTGTAAATGAGCAGTTCTTC
TRBD1	.	TRBJ2-3	TRBV5-1	CASSDGQGSDTQYF	TGCGCCAGCAGCGACGGACAGGGCTCTGATACGCAGTATTTT
.	.	TRBJ1-5	TRBV6-5	CASSYSIVGGQPQHF	TGTGCCAGCAGTTACTCGATCGTTGGGGGACAGCCCCAGCATTTT
.	once	TRBJ1-3	TRBV7-2	CASSSVGGVLSGNTIYF	TGTGCCAGCAGCTCCGTGGGGGGCGTCCTCTCTGGAAACACCATATATTTT